Shown below are 17 T cell receptor beta chains from a single sample sequenced in a study of radiotherapy plus CTLA-4 blockade in lung cancer. Profiling relied on immunoSEQ multiplex PCR, and the TCRdb table lists in-frame clones only, not all of them. The sample consists of 95,000 to 150,000 clones, about nine tenths of them appearing once. The input for sequencing was peripheral blood, taken from a patient treated with radiotherapy plus ipilimumab. The receptors derive from a human donor with non-small cell lung cancer that progressed on radiotherapy plus ipilimumab.

The chain joins TRBV10-3 to TRBJ1-2, with D perhaps TRBD1 (5 bases). CDR3 length: 13 amino acids. V lost 0 bases, J lost 4 bases, and 6 bases lay in between. Germline CDR1 ENHRY, CDR2 SYGVKD. The CDR3 region is CAISESGVYGYTF. The CDR3 nucleotides read TGTGCCATCAGTGAGTCAGGGGTCTATGGCTACACCTTC.

V is TRBV18 and J is TRBJ2-7, with 9 bases matching TRBD2. CDR1 KGHSH and CDR2 LQKENI come from the germline V gene. Trimming took 2 bases from V and 5 from J; bases not matched to a gene: 10. The CDR3 covers 16 residues. CDR3 protein: CASSPGSAGGKNEQYF. The CDR3 coding sequence is TGTGCCAGCTCACCAGGGAGTGCGGGAGGGAAGAACGAGCAGTACTTC.

CDR3 amino acids: CASSLEAGVTDTQYF. CDR3 sequence (DNA): TGCGCCAGCAGCTTGGAAGCGGGAGTAACAGATACGCAGTATTTT. This chain uses TRBV5-1 with TRBJ2-3; 8 bases line up with TRBD2. The V segment lost 0 bases and the J segment 3 bases; nucleotides outside the gene matches: 3. The length of the CDR3 is 15 residues. Germline V gives CDR1 SGHRS, CDR2 YFSETQ.

The V and J genes are TRBV28 and TRBJ2-7; D possibly matches TRBD1 or TRBD2 (6 bases each). The V gene lost 5 bases and the J gene lost 3 bases, with 20 bases spanning the gap. There are 16 residues in the CDR3. Per germline, CDR1 MDHEN and CDR2 SYDVKM. The CDR3 DNA follows: TGTGCCAGCAGTGCCCTCCAGGGGACTCGCCACTACGAGCAGTACTTC. This sequence encodes CASSALQGTRHYEQYF.

This clone was detected only once. The chain joins TRBV6-6 to TRBJ2-7; D is tentatively TRBD1 or TRBD2 (5 bases each). CDR1 and CDR2 (germline): MNHNY, SVGAGI (reference sequence). The CDR3 totals 14 residues. V was cut by 6 bases and J by 2 bases, with 14 bases left in between. The CDR3, as DNA: TGTGCCAGCAGGGGCCTGGGGGTTGCCTACGAGCAGTACTTC. Translated, it gives CASRGLGVAYEQYF.

The chain couples TRBV10-3 to TRBJ2-2; D is ambiguous. The CDR3 loop spans 18 amino acids. Germline-derived CDR1 and CDR2 are ENHRY and SYGVKD. Trimming left V 5 bases short and J 0 bases short, with 19 bases between. CDR3 sequence reads: CAISQMPLHRTNTGELFF. The CDR3 DNA is TGTGCCATCAGTCAAATGCCCCTCCATCGGACGAACACCGGGGAGCTGTTTTTT.

The chain employs TRBV7-9 and TRBJ2-3; 7 bases match TRBD2. The germline V gene has CDR1 SEHNR and CDR2 FQNEAQ (reference sequence). With V trimmed by 2 bases and J by 5 bases, 4 bases remained unmatched. The CDR3 has 14 residues. The CDR3 bases are TGTGCCAGCAGCTTACGGGAGGAGAAAGATACGCAGTATTTT. Amino acid sequence: CASSLREEKDTQYF.

This chain joins TRBV5-1 and TRBJ2-5; 9 bases fit TRBD2. Germline V CDR1 and CDR2: SGHRS, YFSETQ. V lost 0 bases and J lost 0; bases outside the gene matches: 9. This CDR3 comprises 18 residues. The CDR3 reads CASSLGPQRGVYQETQYF. CDR3 bases: TGCGCCAGCAGCTTGGGCCCGCAGCGGGGGGTGTACCAAGAGACCCAGTACTTC. The full variable domain, rest sourced from reference TRBV5-1 and TRBJ2-5, is KAGVTQTPRYLIKTRGQQVTLSCSPISGHRSVSWYQQTPGQGLQFLFEYFSETQRNKGNFPGRFSGRQFSNSRSEMNVSTLELGDSALYLCASSLGPQRGVYQETQYFGPGTRLLVL.

V usage is TRBV18 and J usage is TRBJ2-7, with 11 bases that match TRBD1. CDR3 length: 15 residues. J gave up 4 bases and V 4 bases, and 6 bases lay outside the gene matches. CDR1 and CDR2 from the germline V gene are KGHSH and LQKENI. CDR3 sequence: CASSQPDRGLYEQYF. The CDR3 DNA sequence: TGTGCCAGCTCACAGCCGGACAGGGGGCTTTACGAGCAGTACTTC.

The chain couples TRBV7-9 to TRBJ1-5; possible D gene TRBD1, 5 bases. The V and J ends lost 5 bases and 9 bases respectively, with 8 bases between them. CDR1 and CDR2 (germline): SEHNR, FQNEAQ (reference sequence). The length of the CDR3 is 11 residues. In DNA, the CDR3 is TGTGCCAGCAGCAGGGGAGGGCCCCAGCATTTT. This codes for CASSRGGPQHF.

This clone was seen only once. The gene calls are TRBV5-1 and TRBJ2-7; the D is unclear. The germline gives CDR1 SGHRS, CDR2 YFSETQ. V lost 0 bases and J lost 8, with 18 bases in between. The CDR3 runs 15 residues. CDR3 nucleotide sequence: TGCGCCAGCAGCTTGGTAGACCCCGAGAGAGGCCAGCAGTACTTC. This gives the protein CASSLVDPERGQQYF.

J is TRBJ2-4 and V is TRBV18, with a tentative D call TRBD2 (5 bases). Looked up from germline, CDR1 is KGHSH and CDR2 is LQKENI. The CDR3 runs 17 residues. V was cut by 3 bases and J by 2 bases, with 17 bases left in between. The CDR3 loop is CASSPVGDLLSKNIQYF. The CDR3 nucleotides read TGTGCCAGCTCACCTGTCGGGGATCTCTTATCCAAAAACATTCAGTACTTC.

The chain has TRBV19 and TRBJ1-2, with D possibly TRBD1 on 5 matching bases. The CDR3 has 16 amino acids. Germline V gene lookup returns CDR1 LNHDA and CDR2 SQIVND (reference sequence). Trimming stripped 3 bases from V and 4 bases from J, with 18 bases between. DNA of the CDR3: TGTGCCAGTAGTATTGGGTGGTCGGGGACGGCCTATGGCTACACCTTC. Residues: CASSIGWSGTAYGYTF.

The table lists this clone with a count of one. The chain is built from TRBV7-8 and TRBJ1-1; 7 nucleotides line up with TRBD1. The junction had 3 bases not matched to a gene; V was cut back by 5 bases and J by 9 bases. There are 11 residues in the CDR3. CDR1 and CDR2 (germline): SGHVS, FQNEAQ. CDR3 in DNA: TGTGCCAGCAGCCAAGGGGGCCAAGCTTTCTTT. Protein: CASSQGGQAFF.

In DNA form, the CDR3 reads TGTGCCAGCAGCCAAGAGGAGAGCTCCTACAATGAGCAGTTCTTC. Translation: CASSQEESSYNEQFF. This rearrangement joins TRBV4-2 to TRBJ2-1; D is uncertain. In germline, CDR1 is LGHNA, CDR2 YNFKEQ. This CDR3 is built from 15 residues. The ends were cut back, 0 bases at V and 0 bases at J, with 6 bases in the middle.

For this clone: This specimen includes other DNA sequences encoding the same CDR3. This chain joins TRBV27 and TRBJ1-2, with a weak D call TRBD1 (5 bases). Trimming left V 6 bases short and J 4 bases short, with 12 bases between. CDR3 length: 13 amino acids. Per germline, CDR1 MNHEY and CDR2 SMNVEV (reference sequence). The CDR3 DNA reads TGTGCCAGCAGCCCCGGGGCGTTCTATGGCTACACCTTC. As protein: CASSPGAFYGYTF.

Here the CDR3 reads CASSPSPGGEAFF. For the CDR3, the DNA is TGTGCCAGCAGCCCATCCCCCGGGGGTGAAGCTTTCTTT. The V gene is TRBV2, the J gene TRBJ1-1; D is possibly TRBD1 (5 bases). CDR1 SNHLY and CDR2 FYNNEI come from the germline V gene. The CDR3 is 13 residues long. V was clipped by 6 bases and J by 7 bases, with 15 bases between them.